This T cell receptor beta chain originates from a study of beta chain features in type 1 diabetes. V dropped 4 bases and J dropped 4 bases, with 9 bases sitting between them. The CDR3 is 12 amino acids. Per germline, CDR1 SQVTM and CDR2 ANQGSEA. Every isolated RNA sample was fully reverse transcribed, so sequencing captured expressed TCRB transcripts. Measured with immunoSEQ multiplex PCR; TCRdb has only the in-frame clones, and not every one. This sample has some 220,000 clones; approximately 10% occur once, and the top ten carry 1% to 1.5%. The sequencing input was central memory CD4+ T cells from blood. This TCR came from a man younger than 35 in good health. The chain carries TRBV29-1 and TRBJ2-3; D possibly uses TRBD1 or TRBD2 (5 bases each). The CDR3 is CSVGPGPDTQYF. In DNA, the CDR3 is TGCAGCGTTGGTCCGGGGCCAGATACGCAGTATTTT.